This T cell receptor (beta chain) was sequenced during a study of tumor-infiltrating lymphocytes in primary liver carcinoma. The CDR3 contains 17 residues. After removal of 1 base from V and 3 bases from J, the junction contained 7 bases not matched to a gene. Germline lookup yields CDR1 SGHRS and CDR2 YFSETQ. Findings and caveats of the study: Relative to blood, tumors carried a significantly larger fraction of the repertoire in their top 250 clones (p = 0.039).

Total RNA amounting to 500 ng was the source from which TCR beta cDNA was made with a constant-region primer. Investigators got TCR beta libraries out of three nested multiplex PCR rounds, done with slightly modified ARM-PCR. Researchers ran the first two PCR rounds for roughly 10 cycles each with TRBV1-TRBV30 forward primers and a C-beta reverse primer. Each CDR3 protein is one row after TCRdb ran MiXCR on the multiplex PCR reads. The table has fewer than 250,000 distinct CDR3 sequences, less than 70% seen once; the top ten hold around 7.1%. Unsorted whole blood yielded the blood RNA, and germline DNA was also extracted. None of the patients had received treatment, and all had chronic HBV infection. On this clonotype itself: What it binds is unknown.

The sequencing sample was made of peripheral blood. This TCR came from a woman aged 55-70 years with primary liver carcinoma and hepatitis B virus infection. This chain links TRBV5-1 with TRBJ2-3, with 11 bases that match TRBD2. The CDR3 region is CASSLMTSGKGTDTQYF. CDR3 sequence (DNA): TGCGCCAGCAGCTTGATGACTAGCGGGAAGGGGACAGATACGCAGTATTTT.